The next 12 T cell receptor beta chains were all read from a single sample in a study of control samples from healthy donors and cancer patients (dated by TCRdb to the early 2020s). The protocol used for the library was the immunoSEQ multiplex PCR assay. The immuneACCESS repertoire file appears here via TCRdb, limited to in-frame rearrangements. These files lack a portion of the clones; in checked studies, under half of the deficit traces to unresolved V genes, and the cause of the others is not known. Across this sample there are fewer than 90,000 clones, with about 89% seen only once. The top ten clonotypes cover 15% to 25% of the sample. The sample comprised blood. The receptors shown here come from a man aged 50 to 59 in good health.

V gene TRBV19 combines with J gene TRBJ1-5, with 8 positions matching TRBD1. The CDR3 spans 14 residues. CDR1 is LNHDA, CDR2 SQIVND, per germline (reference sequence). The trim removed 8 bases at V and 1 base at J, leaving 4 bases unmatched. The CDR3 region is CASQTGVSNQPQHF. The CDR3 nucleotides read TGTGCCAGTCAGACAGGGGTGAGCAATCAGCCCCAGCATTTT.

The rearrangement links TRBV2 to TRBJ2-2; TRBD2 matches 11 bases. From germline, CDR1 is SNHLY and CDR2 FYNNEI. This CDR3 contains 17 residues. J lost 8 bases, V lost 0 bases, and 8 bases had no gene match. Written as DNA, the CDR3 is TGTGCCAGCAGTGAAGCGCGGGGACTAGCGGCGGAGGGGGAGCTGTTTTTT. Amino acids: CASSEARGLAAEGELFF.

The chain uses TRBV5-4 and TRBJ2-2; 8 nucleotides match TRBD2. V shed 0 bases, J shed 4 bases, and the junction held 2 bases outside the gene matches. Germline lookup yields CDR1 SGHNT and CDR2 YYREEE (reference sequence). This CDR3 comprises 15 residues. CDR3 sequence: CASSLGREVTGELFF. The CDR3 DNA follows: TGTGCCAGCAGCTTGGGGCGGGAGGTCACCGGGGAGCTGTTTTTT.

This chain joins TRBV6-5 and TRBJ2-3; 10 bases agree with TRBD1. This CDR3 has 14 residues. V trimming: 8 bases; J trimming: 3 bases; junction bases outside the gene matches: 5. Germline assignment: CDR1 MNHEY and CDR2 SVGAGI. As DNA, the CDR3 is TGTGCCAGCTGGGACAGGGGAAAAACAGATACGCAGTATTTT. This encodes CASWDRGKTDTQYF.

The chain carries TRBV2 and TRBJ2-7, with unresolved D. V gave up 4 bases and J gave up 7 bases, with 17 bases separating them. The CDR3 has 14 residues. Germline CDR1 is SNHLY and CDR2 is FYNNEI. The CDR3 sequence is CASSGQPVSWEQYV. DNA of the CDR3: TGTGCCAGCAGTGGCCAGCCAGTTTCTTGGGAGCAGTACGTC.

The table lists this clone with a count of one. This chain uses TRBV3-1 (or the pseudogene TRBV3-2) with TRBJ2-3; D remains unclear. The V and J ends lost 4 bases and 3 bases respectively, with 11 bases between them. Germline V lookup: CDR1 LGHDT, CDR2 YNNKEL (reference sequence). The CDR3 length is 14 residues. The CDR3 DNA is TGTGCCAGCAGCCCTACCCGACAAACAGATACGCAGTATTTT. Its translation: CASSPTRQTDTQYF.

The V and J genes are TRBV4-3 and TRBJ2-5; no definite D call. Germline V lookup: CDR1 LGHNA, CDR2 YSLEER. There are 15 residues in the CDR3. V was cut by 3 bases and J by 4 bases, with 15 bases left in between. The CDR3 is CASSHDWVSGETQYF. In nucleotides, the CDR3 is TGCGCCAGCAGCCACGACTGGGTGTCGGGAGAGACCCAGTACTTC.

V gene TRBV7-9 combines with J gene TRBJ2-1; D may be TRBD2 (5 bases). Germline V gives CDR1 SEHNR, CDR2 FQNEAQ (reference sequence). Trimming took 5 bases from V and 2 from J, leaving 10 bases between them. The CDR3 length is 14 residues. CDR3 coding DNA: TGTGCCAGCAGCCCGGACTTGGCCTACAATGAGCAGTTCTTC. Translated: CASSPDLAYNEQFF.

The chain is built from TRBV5-4 and TRBJ2-5, with D tentatively TRBD1 (5 bases). There are 15 residues in the CDR3. From germline, CDR1 is SGHNT and CDR2 YYREEE (reference sequence). V lost 4 bases and J lost 4, with 17 bases in between. The CDR3 loop reads CASSQATDQGETQYF. The CDR3 nucleotides are TGTGCCAGCAGCCAGGCCACCGACCAGGGAGAGACCCAGTACTTC. Full variable domain (missing parts from reference TRBV5-4 and TRBJ2-5): ETGVTQSPTHLIKTRGQQVTLRCSSQSGHNTVSWYQQALGQGPQFIFQYYREEENGRGNFPPRFSGLQFPNYSSELNVNALELDDSALYLCASSQATDQGETQYFGPGTRLLVL.

Of note for this clone: One end of the junction is discordant with germline, which a read error may explain. This rearrangement joins TRBV30 to TRBJ2-1; D gene uncertain. This CDR3 is built from 10 residues. Germline CDR1 GTSNPN, CDR2 SVGIG (reference sequence). The CDR3 sequence is CALSYNEQFF. Here the CDR3 DNA reads TGTGCCTTGAGTTACAATGAGCAGTTCTTC. Complete variable domain (other parts from reference TRBV30 and TRBJ2-1): SQTIHQWPATLVQPVGSPLSLECTVEGTSNPNLYWYRQAAGRGLQLLFYSVGIGQISSEVPQNLSASRPQDRQFILSSKKLLLSDSGFYLCALSYNEQFFGPGTRLTVL.

The chain joins TRBV2 to TRBJ2-4; D possibly matches TRBD1 or TRBD2 (5 bases each). V shed 9 bases and J shed 7 bases, with 16 bases lying between them. The CDR3 is 13 amino acids. CDR1 and CDR2 (germline): SNHLY, FYNNEI. This CDR3 is CASVSGTSNIQYF. CDR3 DNA sequence: TGTGCCAGTGTCTCCGGGACCTCCAACATTCAGTACTTC.

The J gene is TRBJ1-1, the V gene TRBV29-1; D is uncertain. The ends were cut back, 6 bases at V and 7 bases at J, with 12 bases in the middle. The CDR3 is 11 amino acids. Germline V gene lookup returns CDR1 SQVTM and CDR2 ANQGSEA. DNA for the CDR3: TGCAGCGTAACGGGGTTTGGTGAAGCTTTCTTT. Translation: CSVTGFGEAFF.